A selection of T cell receptor beta chains follows, all from one sample in a study of a mutant IDH1 vaccine in newly diagnosed glioma. The antigens of these receptors remain unknown. Data came from immunoSEQ multiplex PCR; TCRdb stores just in-frame clones and leaves some out. The sample records about 130,000 clones, about 80% being singletons. Source: PBMCs, taken from a glioma patient whose treatment included an IDH1 peptide vaccine. The receptors stem from a man aged 35 to 55 with glioma. Both conserved end residues are part of each CDR3. A D gene is named only where the DNA matches it firmly. Clone sizes are given selectively: once, few, many, or a class where the clone is expanded.

v_call	clone_size	j_call	d_call	cdr3_aa	cdr3_nt
TRBV6-6	-	TRBJ2-1	TRBD1	CASSLFGQGDWNEQFF	TGTGCCAGCAGCCTGTTCGGACAGGGGGATTGGAATGAGCAGTTCTTC
TRBV29-1	-	TRBJ2-1	TRBD1	CSDPGGQEYNEQFF	TGCAGCGACCCCGGGGGACAGGAATACAATGAGCAGTTCTTC
TRBV7-9	once	TRBJ1-3	-	CASSLEIDGRADAGNTIYF	TGTGCCAGCAGCTTAGAAATTGATGGGAGGGCGGACGCTGGAAACACCATATATTTT
TRBV10-1	-	TRBJ2-1	TRBD2	CASSRLAGGYNEQFF	TGCGCCAGCAGTCGGCTGGCGGGGGGCTACAATGAGCAGTTCTTC
TRBV6-4	-	TRBJ1-1	TRBD1	CASSVTGVYFGTEAFF	TGTGCCAGCAGTGTGACAGGGGTTTATTTCGGCACTGAAGCTTTCTTT
TRBV19	once	TRBJ2-7	TRBD2	CASMEGLAGGPYEQYF	TGTGCCAGTATGGAGGGCCTAGCGGGAGGCCCCTACGAGCAGTACTTC
TRBV21-1	-	TRBJ2-4	-	CASSLWGGNEAKNIQYF	TGTGCCAGCAGCCTATGGGGAGGGAACGAAGCCAAAAACATTCAGTACTTC
TRBV5-4	-	TRBJ1-2	-	CASSFESRGYTF	TGTGCCAGCAGCTTTGAGTCGAGAGGCTACACCTTC
TRBV6-4	-	TRBJ2-3	-	CASSDREGDTQYF	TGTGCCAGCAGTGACAGGGAAGGGGATACGCAGTATTTT
TRBV7-6	once	TRBJ2-6	TRBD1	CASSLGTGGITNVLTF	TGTGCCAGCAGCTTAGGGACAGGGGGAATCACCAACGTCCTGACTTTC
TRBV7-6	-	TRBJ2-5	-	CASSLGLQETQYF	TGTGCCAGCAGCTTAGGATTGCAAGAGACCCAGTACTTC
TRBV5-1	-	TRBJ1-6	TRBD1	CASSRTGQGGSPLHF	TGCGCCAGCAGCCGAACGGGACAGGGAGGTTCACCCCTCCACTTT
TRBV18	-	TRBJ2-2	-	CASSQSTASSTGELFF	TGTGCCAGCTCACAATCGACAGCCTCGAGTACCGGGGAGCTGTTTTTT
TRBV5-8	-	TRBJ1-2	-	CASSLRSDLYGYTF	TGTGCCAGCAGCTTGAGGTCCGATCTCTATGGCTACACCTTC
TRBV7-2	-	TRBJ2-5	TRBD2	CASSSELGTSQQETQYF	TGTGCCAGCAGCTCTGAACTAGGGACTAGCCAACAAGAGACCCAGTACTTC
TRBV2	-	TRBJ2-7	-	CASMGPSYEQYF	TGTGCCAGCATGGGTCCCTCCTACGAGCAGTACTTC
TRBV7-3	once	TRBJ1-1	TRBD1	CASSRLRDRQLNTEAFF	TGTGCCAGCAGCCGTCTTAGGGACAGGCAGCTGAACACTGAAGCTTTCTTT
TRBV28	-	TRBJ2-1	TRBD1	CASSLGQGLEQFF	TGTGCCAGCAGTCTGGGACAGGGGCTGGAGCAGTTCTTC
TRBV6-1	-	TRBJ2-3	-	CASSEAIGRSDTQYF	TGTGCCAGCAGTGAAGCGATTGGGAGGTCAGATACGCAGTATTTT
TRBV7-2	-	TRBJ2-7	TRBD2	CASSLEALAGGEQYF	TGTGCCAGCAGCTTAGAGGCTTTAGCGGGGGGCGAGCAGTACTTC
TRBV5-1	-	TRBJ2-2	TRBD1	CASSLVPGQTNTGELFF	TGCGCCAGCAGCTTGGTCCCGGGACAGACCAACACCGGGGAGCTGTTTTTT
TRBV7-2	few	TRBJ2-7	-	CASSLAGAGFYEQYF	TGTGCCAGCAGCTTAGCTGGGGCAGGATTCTACGAGCAGTACTTC
TRBV6-5	-	TRBJ1-2	-	CASRLQEYYGYTF	TGTGCCAGCAGATTACAAGAGTACTATGGCTACACCTTC
TRBV30	-	TRBJ2-2	-	CAWSPRVGTGELFF	TGTGCCTGGAGCCCCCGGGTTGGCACCGGGGAGCTGTTTTTT
TRBV6-5	-	TRBJ1-2	-	CATNTGTRRGYGYTF	TGTGCCACCAATACCGGGACCCGGCGAGGCTATGGCTACACCTTC
TRBV9	-	TRBJ2-1	TRBD2	CASSVGTSGRGSSYNEQFF	TGTGCCAGCAGCGTAGGGACTAGCGGGAGGGGGAGCTCCTACAATGAGCAGTTCTTC
TRBV5-1	-	TRBJ2-1	-	CASSSEGGGLFNEQFF	TGCGCCAGCAGCTCGGAGGGCGGGGGCCTTTTCAATGAGCAGTTCTTC
TRBV29-1	once	TRBJ2-7	TRBD1	CSGRTGAEQYF	TGCAGCGGAAGGACAGGGGCCGAGCAGTACTTC
TRBV10-3	-	TRBJ2-1	TRBD2	CAISGRGGRNEQFF	TGTGCCATCAGTGGTCGGGGGGGCCGTAATGAGCAGTTCTTC
TRBV29-1	few	TRBJ1-1	-	CSVKGRMNTEAFF	TGCAGCGTTAAAGGCAGAATGAACACTGAAGCTTTCTTT
TRBV11-3	few	TRBJ2-5	TRBD2	CASSYGGETQYF	TGTGCCAGCAGCTACGGGGGGGAGACCCAGTACTTC
TRBV4-2	-	TRBJ1-5	TRBD1	CASSQDRQGGQPQHF	TGTGCCAGCAGCCAAGATCGACAGGGGGGACAGCCCCAGCATTTT
TRBV5-5	few	TRBJ2-7	TRBD2	CASSPRLAGEDEQYF	TGTGCCAGCAGCCCCCGACTAGCGGGAGAAGACGAGCAGTACTTC
TRBV27	-	TRBJ2-4	TRBD1	CASSFERGPWYF	TGTGCCAGCAGTTTTGAAAGGGGGCCGTGGTACTTC
TRBV5-1	-	TRBJ2-7	TRBD2	CASSSDGLAYEQYF	TGCGCCAGCAGCTCAGACGGACTAGCCTACGAGCAGTACTTC
TRBV4-3	-	TRBJ1-2	-	CASSRDPGTAFGGYTF	TGCGCCAGCAGCCGAGATCCCGGGACGGCGTTTGGAGGCTACACCTTC
TRBV7-2	-	TRBJ1-1	-	CASSLRQPGSEAFF	TGTGCCAGCAGCTTGAGACAGCCCGGATCTGAAGCTTTCTTT
TRBV7-2	-	TRBJ2-7	-	CASSSLDEQYF	TGTGCCAGCAGCTCCCTGGACGAGCAGTACTTC
TRBV6-4	-	TRBJ2-3	-	CASSALTGKDNTQYF	TGTGCCAGCAGTGCCCTTACAGGGAAAGACAATACGCAGTATTTT
TRBV5-1	few	TRBJ1-6	-	CASSLGQSHSPLHF	TGCGCCAGCAGCTTGGGGCAGTCCCATTCACCCCTCCACTTT
TRBV5-6	-	TRBJ2-1	-	CASSPRGRTANEQFF	TGTGCCAGCAGCCCGAGAGGGAGGACTGCCAATGAGCAGTTCTTC
TRBV7-9	-	TRBJ2-7	TRBD2	CASSPAGGDPYEQYF	TGTGCCAGCAGCCCCGCGGGAGGGGATCCCTACGAGCAGTACTTC
TRBV5-1	-	TRBJ2-7	-	CASSTREAGPLYF	TGCGCCAGCAGCACGCGAGAAGCAGGGCCCCTGTACTTC
TRBV7-8	-	TRBJ2-5	TRBD2	CASSFGSLAEETQYF	TGTGCCAGCAGCTTTGGATCTCTAGCGGAAGAGACCCAGTACTTC
TRBV7-2	-	TRBJ2-1	-	CASSPTWGRNEQFF	TGTGCCAGCAGTCCTACCTGGGGCCGCAATGAGCAGTTCTTC
TRBV6-1	once	TRBJ2-7	TRBD2	CASSGQRTSGAFSVTYF	TGTGCCAGCAGTGGGCAAAGGACTAGCGGGGCCTTCTCAGTTACGTACTTC
TRBV27	few	TRBJ2-5	-	CASSYWPPRRAKETQYF	TGTGCCAGCAGTTACTGGCCCCCGCGCAGGGCCAAAGAGACCCAGTACTTC
TRBV29-1	-	TRBJ2-7	TRBD1	CSVEGQGIHEQYF	TGCAGCGTTGAGGGACAGGGGATCCACGAGCAGTACTTC
TRBV4-3	-	TRBJ2-1	TRBD2	CASSLGLAGVNEQFF	TGCGCCAGCAGCCTCGGACTAGCGGGGGTGAATGAGCAGTTCTTC